This T cell receptor (beta chain) was sequenced in a study of cytomegalovirus exposure and HLA in healthy donors. The study ran its PCR with 60 Vbeta and 13 Jbeta primers. The table came from immunoSEQ multiplex PCR; TCRdb's copy has only in-frame clones and leaves some out. Of about 170,000 clones in the sample, roughly two thirds are singletons; the top ten hold about 5.4%. The sample was PBMCs. The TCR comes from a woman in her late teens or twenties in good health and CMV-seropositive.

CDR3: CASSLGGGYGYTF. CDR3 in DNA: TGTGCCAGCAGTTTGGGAGGGGGCTATGGCTACACCTTC. This chain connects TRBV27 to TRBJ1-2, with a tentative D call TRBD1 (6 bases). V shed 3 bases and J shed 4 bases, with 9 bases lying between them. Germline CDR1 MNHEY, CDR2 SMNVEV (reference sequence). The CDR3 extends over 13 amino acids.